This is a list of T cell receptor beta chains from one sample in a study of blood T cell repertoires in COVID-19. This table comes from immunoSEQ multiplex PCR, and its TCRdb copy is limited to in-frame clones, with some not included. The table lists around 88,000 clones, roughly 80% of them singletons. The sample taken for sequencing was peripheral blood. These TCRs come from a woman older than 75 with acute or convalescent COVID-19. Each CDR3 is given with its conserved first and last residue. D genes are given only for firm matches. A row's size may be missing; if present it is once, few, many or a size class.

v_gene: TRBV20-1
abundance: once
j_gene: TRBJ2-3
d_gene: TRBD1
CDR3aa: CSASYQGADTQYF
CDR3nt: TGCAGTGCTAGTTACCAGGGGGCAGATACGCAGTATTTT

v_gene: TRBV2
abundance: NA
j_gene: TRBJ2-3
d_gene: TRBD2
CDR3aa: CASSAGTRGVGTQYF
CDR3nt: TGTGCCAGCAGTGCCGGGACTAGGGGAGTGGGTACGCAGTATTTT

v_gene: TRBV2
abundance: NA
j_gene: TRBJ2-3
d_gene: TRBD2
CDR3aa: CASSDGRGGSISTDTQYF
CDR3nt: TGTGCCAGCAGTGATGGGCGGGGGGGCAGCATTAGCACAGATACGCAGTATTTT

v_gene: TRBV10-3
abundance: NA
j_gene: TRBJ1-1
d_gene: TRBD1
CDR3aa: CATEDRGRNTEAFF
CDR3nt: TGTGCCACCGAGGACAGGGGACGGAACACTGAAGCTTTCTTT

v_gene: TRBV7-9
abundance: NA
j_gene: TRBJ2-2
d_gene: TRBD2
CDR3aa: CASSLRGGLDPRELFF
CDR3nt: TGTGCCAGCAGCTTACGGGGGGGCCTAGATCCGCGGGAGCTGTTTTTT

v_gene: TRBV18
abundance: NA
j_gene: TRBJ1-1
d_gene: NA
CDR3aa: CASSPRREGTEAFF
CDR3nt: TGTGCCAGCTCACCACGCAGGGAGGGCACTGAAGCTTTCTTT

v_gene: TRBV28
abundance: few
j_gene: TRBJ2-3
d_gene: TRBD1
CDR3aa: CASKGRDRGTDTQYF
CDR3nt: TGTGCCAGCAAGGGAAGGGACAGGGGGACAGATACGCAGTATTTT

v_gene: TRBV5-1
abundance: NA
j_gene: TRBJ2-5
d_gene: NA
CDR3aa: CASRSGQGETQYF
CDR3nt: TGCGCCAGCAGGTCAGGCCAAGGAGAGACCCAGTACTTC

v_gene: TRBV5-6
abundance: NA
j_gene: TRBJ1-3
d_gene: TRBD1
CDR3aa: CASTNRGSGNTIYF
CDR3nt: TGTGCCAGCACAAACAGGGGGTCTGGAAACACCATATATTTT

v_gene: TRBV20-1
abundance: NA
j_gene: TRBJ1-2
d_gene: NA
CDR3aa: CSANDGGYGYTF
CDR3nt: TGCAGTGCTAATGACGGCGGCTATGGCTACACCTTC

v_gene: TRBV27
abundance: NA
j_gene: TRBJ1-1
d_gene: NA
CDR3aa: CASRGLGAGTEAFF
CDR3nt: TGTGCCAGCAGGGGACTTGGGGCGGGGACTGAAGCTTTCTTT

v_gene: TRBV27
abundance: once
j_gene: TRBJ1-2
d_gene: TRBD1
CDR3aa: CASSAQGAQSYGYTF
CDR3nt: TGTGCCAGCAGTGCGCAGGGGGCGCAAAGCTATGGCTACACCTTC

v_gene: TRBV28
abundance: NA
j_gene: TRBJ1-4
d_gene: NA
CDR3aa: CASTRGGNEKLFF
CDR3nt: TGTGCCAGTACACGAGGGGGAAATGAAAAACTGTTTTTT

v_gene: TRBV6-4
abundance: NA
j_gene: TRBJ2-3
d_gene: TRBD2
CDR3aa: CASSDPTSPGGDVDTQYF
CDR3nt: TGTGCCAGCAGTGACCCTACGAGTCCCGGGGGGGATGTAGATACGCAGTATTTT

v_gene: TRBV5-1
abundance: few
j_gene: TRBJ1-1
d_gene: TRBD1
CDR3aa: CASSLPGTGGFGTEAFF
CDR3nt: TGCGCCAGCAGCTTGCCCGGGACAGGGGGCTTCGGCACTGAAGCTTTCTTT

v_gene: TRBV6-5
abundance: NA
j_gene: TRBJ2-5
d_gene: TRBD2
CDR3aa: CASSYSRRGETQYF
CDR3nt: TGTGCCAGCAGTTACTCCCGGCGGGGGGAGACCCAGTACTTC

v_gene: TRBV27
abundance: NA
j_gene: TRBJ1-1
d_gene: TRBD1
CDR3aa: CASSPRQGRTEAFF
CDR3nt: TGTGCCAGCAGTCCTAGACAGGGAAGGACTGAAGCTTTCTTT

v_gene: TRBV6-5
abundance: NA
j_gene: TRBJ2-2
d_gene: TRBD1
CDR3aa: CASSFRDRVNTGELFF
CDR3nt: TGTGCCAGCAGTTTCCGGGACAGGGTTAACACCGGGGAGCTGTTTTTT

v_gene: TRBV3-1/TRBV3-2
abundance: once
j_gene: TRBJ2-2
d_gene: NA
CDR3aa: CASSQGASGTGELFF
CDR3nt: TGTGCCAGCAGCCAAGGTGCGTCGGGCACCGGGGAGCTGTTTTTT

v_gene: TRBV7-9
abundance: NA
j_gene: TRBJ1-4
d_gene: NA
CDR3aa: CASSLGEGQKLFF
CDR3nt: TGTGCCAGCAGCTTAGGGGAGGGACAAAAACTGTTTTTT

v_gene: TRBV5-1
abundance: NA
j_gene: TRBJ2-2
d_gene: NA
CDR3aa: CASSLGLRGNTGELFF
CDR3nt: TGCGCCAGCAGCTTGGGGCTCCGGGGGAACACCGGGGAGCTGTTTTTT

v_gene: TRBV4-1
abundance: NA
j_gene: TRBJ1-6
d_gene: NA
CDR3aa: CASSQDNQRGPSPLHF
CDR3nt: TGCGCCAGCAGCCAAGATAATCAAAGGGGTCCCTCACCCCTCCACTTT

v_gene: TRBV7-2
abundance: once
j_gene: TRBJ1-1
d_gene: TRBD1
CDR3aa: CASSTYRDRVTEAFF
CDR3nt: TGTGCCAGCAGCACATACCGGGACAGGGTCACTGAAGCTTTCTTT

v_gene: TRBV24-1
abundance: once
j_gene: TRBJ2-2
d_gene: NA
CDR3aa: CATSHSNTGELFF
CDR3nt: TGTGCCACCAGTCACAGTAACACCGGGGAGCTGTTTTTT

v_gene: TRBV27
abundance: NA
j_gene: TRBJ1-6
d_gene: TRBD1
CDR3aa: CASSLQGVFNSPLHF
CDR3nt: TGTGCCAGCAGTTTACAGGGGGTTTTCAATTCACCCCTCCACTTT

v_gene: TRBV4-1
abundance: NA
j_gene: TRBJ2-1
d_gene: NA
CDR3aa: CASSPTYNEQFF
CDR3nt: TGCGCCAGCAGCCCAACCTATAATGAGCAGTTCTTC

v_gene: TRBV3-1/TRBV3-2
abundance: few
j_gene: TRBJ1-6
d_gene: NA
CDR3aa: CASSQSIQGSSPLHF
CDR3nt: TGTGCCAGCAGCCAAAGTATACAGGGTAGTTCACCCCTCCACTTT

v_gene: TRBV10-3
abundance: NA
j_gene: TRBJ2-2
d_gene: TRBD2
CDR3aa: CAISVQGEGGELFF
CDR3nt: TGTGCCATCAGTGTTCAAGGGGAGGGCGGGGAGCTGTTTTTT

v_gene: TRBV18
abundance: once
j_gene: TRBJ1-5
d_gene: NA
CDR3aa: CASSTSGTGVGQPQHF
CDR3nt: TGTGCCAGCTCAACCTCCGGGACGGGGGTGGGTCAGCCCCAGCATTTT

v_gene: TRBV18
abundance: NA
j_gene: TRBJ2-7
d_gene: NA
CDR3aa: CASSPTKTGYEQYF
CDR3nt: TGTGCCAGCTCACCAACTAAGACGGGCTACGAGCAGTACTTC

v_gene: TRBV28
abundance: NA
j_gene: TRBJ2-1
d_gene: TRBD2
CDR3aa: CASSTPSGGALNEQFF
CDR3nt: TGTGCCAGCAGTACCCCGAGCGGGGGGGCCCTCAATGAGCAGTTCTTC

v_gene: TRBV28
abundance: NA
j_gene: TRBJ1-2
d_gene: NA
CDR3aa: CASSPPGSRGGYTF
CDR3nt: TGTGCCAGCAGCCCCCCCGGGTCCAGGGGTGGCTACACCTTC

v_gene: TRBV27
abundance: NA
j_gene: TRBJ1-6
d_gene: TRBD1
CDR3aa: CASSFLPPGQGRHSPLHF
CDR3nt: TGTGCCAGCAGTTTCTTACCACCAGGACAGGGTCGGCATTCACCCCTCCACTTT

v_gene: TRBV11-2
abundance: NA
j_gene: TRBJ2-1
d_gene: NA
CDR3aa: CASSPNNIIYNEQFF
CDR3nt: TGTGCCAGCAGCCCCAACAACATCATATACAATGAGCAGTTCTTC

v_gene: TRBV28
abundance: NA
j_gene: TRBJ2-3
d_gene: TRBD2
CDR3aa: CASSSPSGGGTDTQYF
CDR3nt: TGTGCCAGCAGTTCCCCCTCCGGGGGGGGCACAGATACGCAGTATTTT

v_gene: TRBV19
abundance: NA
j_gene: TRBJ1-2
d_gene: NA
CDR3aa: CASSIDITGGYGYTF
CDR3nt: TGTGCCAGTAGTATAGATATAACAGGAGGGTATGGCTACACCTTC

v_gene: TRBV5-1
abundance: NA
j_gene: TRBJ1-1
d_gene: TRBD1
CDR3aa: CASSTGTVTEAFF
CDR3nt: TGCGCCAGCAGCACCGGGACAGTGACTGAAGCTTTCTTT

v_gene: TRBV29-1
abundance: NA
j_gene: TRBJ1-1
d_gene: NA
CDR3aa: CVPEGHTEAFF
CDR3nt: TGCGTTCCGGAGGGGCACACTGAAGCTTTCTTT

v_gene: TRBV7-2
abundance: NA
j_gene: TRBJ1-5
d_gene: NA
CDR3aa: CASSSGSGNQPQHF
CDR3nt: TGTGCCAGCAGCTCAGGATCCGGCAATCAGCCCCAGCATTTT

v_gene: TRBV6-2/TRBV6-3
abundance: NA
j_gene: TRBJ2-4
d_gene: TRBD2
CDR3aa: CASSYGRSGGNIQYF
CDR3nt: TGTGCCAGCAGTTACGGGCGTAGCGGGGGAAACATTCAGTACTTC